Detailed here is one T cell receptor (beta chain). Its specific antigen is unknown. Per-base quality was not reported, and no clone a single base away is much larger than it. The sample's treatment or condition label, in plain terms: in vitro stimulation with specific CMV peptide epitopes to enrich CMV-specific T cells. These data come from a study of T cell repertoires in cytomegalovirus infection (dated by TCRdb to about 2019). A note on the overall study: Peptide stimulations targeted recently identified HLA-C-restricted CMV epitopes, whose presentation resists viral immunomodulation, together with well-studied HLA-B-restricted epitopes. Donor HLA type was relevant to the analysis, because carriage of CMV infection together with the matching HLA type was indicated by public TCR beta signatures.

The study at large found these results: Cumulative frequency of public TCR beta family members discriminated carriers of CMV infection plus the relevant HLA type in this cohort and an independent approximately 350-donor cohort. In the ex vivo response, HLA-C-restricted CMV-specific TCR beta clonotypes were dominant, and in two of eight donors the single most frequent clonotype came from this HLA-C-restricted group.

A distance of 10 bases separates the germline ends of V and J, which lose 0 bases and 2 bases respectively. The germline V gene yields MGHRA for CDR1 and YSYEKL for CDR2. The CDR3 measures 15 amino acids from cysteine to phenylalanine. The read is trimmed to its CDR3 DNA, 45 bases read in frame from base 1. The reads were generated on an Illumina HiSeq 1500. TCRdb's own reprocessing of the public reads used fastp at Q25 and MiXCR and kept productive beta chains. Merged by CDR3 protein, the rows form single entries marked with the most common genes and DNA. Counted in this sample were roughly 920,000 distinct CDR3 sequences; roughly 31% of them appeared once. The leading ten clones occupy roughly 13% of the sample.

This sequence originates from a human donor in good health (CMV status not recorded). Some clones in this sample may be carry-over from other donors' samples. Recombination connected TRBV4-1 to TRBJ1-1; TRBD1 is perhaps the D gene, given 6 matching bases. The sequencing used cultured CD8+ T cells from PBMCs, collected from culture after CMV antigen stimulation. Here is the DNA: TGCGCCAGCAGCCAAGATTGGACAGTAAACACTGAAGCTTTCTTT. The translation is CASSQDWTVNTEAFF.